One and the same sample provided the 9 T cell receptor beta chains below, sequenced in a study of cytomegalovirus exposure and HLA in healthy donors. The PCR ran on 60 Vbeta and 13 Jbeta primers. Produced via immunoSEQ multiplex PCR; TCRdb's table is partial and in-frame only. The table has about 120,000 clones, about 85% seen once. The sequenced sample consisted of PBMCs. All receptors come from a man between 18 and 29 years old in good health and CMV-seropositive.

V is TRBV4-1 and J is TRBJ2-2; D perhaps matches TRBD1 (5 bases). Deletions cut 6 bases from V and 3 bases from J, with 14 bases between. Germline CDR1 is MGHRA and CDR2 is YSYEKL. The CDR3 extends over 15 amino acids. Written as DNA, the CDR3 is TGCGCCAGCAGGAAGGGGAAGGCCGACACCGGGGAGCTGTTTTTT. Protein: CASRKGKADTGELFF.

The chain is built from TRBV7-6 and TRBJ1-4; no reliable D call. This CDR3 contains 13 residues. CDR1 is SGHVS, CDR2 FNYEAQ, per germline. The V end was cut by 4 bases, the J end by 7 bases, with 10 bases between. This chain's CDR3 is CASSSLSGEKLFF. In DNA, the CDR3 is TGTGCCAGCAGCTCCCTCTCGGGTGAAAAACTGTTTTTT.

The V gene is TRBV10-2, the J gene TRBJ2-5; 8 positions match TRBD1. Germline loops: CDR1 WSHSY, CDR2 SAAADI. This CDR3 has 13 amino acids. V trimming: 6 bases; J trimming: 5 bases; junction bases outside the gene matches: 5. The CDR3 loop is CASSDRGRETQYF. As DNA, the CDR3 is TGCGCCAGCAGCGACAGGGGAAGGGAGACCCAGTACTTC.

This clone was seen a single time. CDR3 sequence: CASSFGDRAGSFEQYF. Written as DNA, the CDR3 is TGCGCCAGCAGCTTTGGAGACAGGGCCGGGTCATTCGAGCAGTACTTC. The V call is TRBV5-1, the J call TRBJ2-7, with 7 bases aligning to TRBD1. There are 16 residues in the CDR3. Germline lookup yields CDR1 SGHRS and CDR2 YFSETQ. V dropped 2 bases and J dropped 6; count of bases not matched to a gene: 14. Variable domain in full (rest from reference TRBV5-1 and TRBJ2-7): KAGVTQTPRYLIKTRGQQVTLSCSPISGHRSVSWYQQTPGQGLQFLFEYFSETQRNKGNFPGRFSGRQFSNSRSEMNVSTLELGDSALYLCASSFGDRAGSFEQYFGPGTRLTVT.

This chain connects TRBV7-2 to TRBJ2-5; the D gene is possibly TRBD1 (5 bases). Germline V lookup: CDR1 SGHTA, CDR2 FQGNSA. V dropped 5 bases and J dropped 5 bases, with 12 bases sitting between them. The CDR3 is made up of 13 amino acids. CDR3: CASSPWGEETQYF. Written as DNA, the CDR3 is TGTGCCAGCAGCCCCTGGGGCGAGGAGACCCAGTACTTC.

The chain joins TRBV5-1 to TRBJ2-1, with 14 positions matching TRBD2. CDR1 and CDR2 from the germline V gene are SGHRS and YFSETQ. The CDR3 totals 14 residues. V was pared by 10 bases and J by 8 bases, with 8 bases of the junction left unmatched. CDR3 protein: CASTPGLAGDEQFF. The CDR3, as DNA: TGCGCCTCGACGCCGGGACTAGCGGGAGATGAGCAGTTCTTC.

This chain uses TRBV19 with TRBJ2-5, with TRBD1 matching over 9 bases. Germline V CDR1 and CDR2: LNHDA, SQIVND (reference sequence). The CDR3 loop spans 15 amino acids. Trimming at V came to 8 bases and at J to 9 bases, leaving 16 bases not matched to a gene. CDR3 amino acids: CASRSPGTGNMAQYF. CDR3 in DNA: TGTGCCAGTCGAAGTCCCGGGACAGGGAACATGGCCCAGTACTTC.

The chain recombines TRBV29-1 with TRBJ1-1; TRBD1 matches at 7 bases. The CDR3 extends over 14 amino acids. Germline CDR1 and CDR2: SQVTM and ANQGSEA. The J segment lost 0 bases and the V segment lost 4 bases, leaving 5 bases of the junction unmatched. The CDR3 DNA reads TGCAGCGTTGTACAGGGGTCGTTGAACACTGAAGCTTTCTTT. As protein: CSVVQGSLNTEAFF.

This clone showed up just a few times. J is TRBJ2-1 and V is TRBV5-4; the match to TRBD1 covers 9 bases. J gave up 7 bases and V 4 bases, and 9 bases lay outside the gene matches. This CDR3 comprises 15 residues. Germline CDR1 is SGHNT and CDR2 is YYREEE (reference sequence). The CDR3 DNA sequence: TGTGCCAGCAGCACGGGACAGGGTCAAGTGAATGAGCAGTTCTTC. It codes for CASSTGQGQVNEQFF. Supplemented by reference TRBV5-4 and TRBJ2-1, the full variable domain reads ETGVTQSPTHLIKTRGQQVTLRCSSQSGHNTVSWYQQALGQGPQFIFQYYREEENGRGNFPPRFSGLQFPNYSSELNVNALELDDSALYLCASSTGQGQVNEQFFGPGTRLTVL.